The 6 T cell receptor beta chains in this list originate from one sample, sequenced in a study of blood T cell repertoires in COVID-19. Using immunoSEQ multiplex PCR, the repertoire was profiled, and TCRdb retains in-frame clones only, with some absent. The sample has some 20,000 clones; approximately 86% are singletons. The sequencing sample was made of peripheral blood. These receptors all stem from a human donor in a cohort sampled during active COVID-19.

This sequence joins TRBV6-6 and TRBJ1-1; D is unclear. Germline V gene data show CDR1 as MNHNY and CDR2 as SVGAGI (reference sequence). The ends were cut back, 5 bases at V and 0 bases at J, with 7 bases in the middle. The CDR3 is 13 residues long. CDR3: CASSQTMNTEAFF. The CDR3 DNA reads TGTGCCAGCAGTCAAACTATGAACACTGAAGCTTTCTTT.

The chain carries TRBV6-1 and TRBJ1-6, with D tentatively TRBD1 (5 bases). V shed 4 bases and J shed 6 bases, with 19 bases lying between them. The germline gives CDR1 MNHNS, CDR2 SASEGT. This CDR3 has 17 residues. Here the CDR3 reads CASSGVLSDRFNSPLHF. The CDR3 DNA follows: TGTGCCAGCAGTGGGGTCCTCAGCGACAGATTTAATTCACCCCTCCACTTT.

Sample share makes this clone large. This chain connects TRBV5-1 to TRBJ1-1, with D perhaps matching TRBD1 (6 bases). Germline loops: CDR1 SGHRS, CDR2 YFSETQ. V was trimmed by 4 bases and J by 1 base, leaving 14 bases between them. The CDR3 has 15 amino acids. The CDR3 loop is CASSPFGTTNTEAFF. DNA of the CDR3: TGCGCCAGCAGCCCTTTTGGGACAACGAACACTGAAGCTTTCTTT.

There are a few counts of this clone. The chain couples TRBV3-1 (or the pseudogene TRBV3-2) to TRBJ2-5; 8 nucleotides line up with TRBD1. The V segment lost 1 base and the J segment 4 bases; nucleotides outside the gene matches: 8. The CDR3 length is 16 residues. The germline CDR1 and CDR2 sequences are LGHDT and YNNKEL (reference sequence). CDR3 in amino acids: CASSQVSRTGRETQYF. CDR3 nucleotide sequence: TGTGCCAGCAGCCAAGTGTCGCGGACAGGGAGAGAGACCCAGTACTTC.

This sequence joins TRBV5-6 and TRBJ2-5, with 9 bases matching TRBD2. Trimming at V came to 5 bases and at J to 0 bases, leaving 8 bases not matched to a gene. Germline CDR1 is SGHDT and CDR2 is YYEEEE. The CDR3 loop spans 16 amino acids. The CDR3 sequence: CASSRGLAGYQETQYF. The CDR3 region has the DNA TGTGCCAGCAGTCGCGGGCTAGCGGGATACCAAGAGACCCAGTACTTC.

The chain links TRBV4-2 to TRBJ1-4; TRBD1 is a possible D gene (6 bases). Germline V gene lookup returns CDR1 LGHNA and CDR2 YNFKEQ. CDR3 length: 14 residues. V was clipped by 2 bases and J by 5 bases, with 9 bases between them. CDR3 in DNA: TGTGCCAGCAGCCAAACGGGGGGCAATGAAAAACTGTTTTTT. As protein: CASSQTGGNEKLFF.